This T cell receptor beta chain was identified in a study of OX40 agonist ivuxolimab in advanced cancers. Sequencing was performed with immunoSEQ multiplex PCR; in TCRdb, only in-frame clones are kept and a portion is missing. Among 25,000 to 30,000 clones listed, roughly 79% were seen once. The CDR3 is made up of 15 amino acids. Germline lookup yields CDR1 SGHVS and CDR2 FQNEAQ. V was trimmed by 8 bases and J by 0 bases, leaving 17 bases between them. A remark on this clone: Its antigen remains unknown.

Whole-study results and caveats: Within 6 weeks, CD4+ and CD8+ blood T cells expanded clonally at 0.1 to 3.0 mg/kg.

This sample comprised CD4+ or CD8+ T cells sorted from blood, obtained in a trial of the OX40 agonist ivuxolimab. The receptor was derived from an adult with an advanced solid tumor such as melanoma, head and neck, liver or kidney cancer. This rearrangement joins TRBV7-8 to TRBJ2-7; tentatively, D is TRBD1 (6 bases). CDR3: CASASSQGPSYEQYF. The CDR3 DNA is TGTGCCAGCGCCTCCTCACAGGGTCCCTCCTACGAGCAGTACTTC. Filled out from reference TRBV7-8 and TRBJ2-7, the complete variable domain reads GAGVSQSPRYKVAKRGQDVALRCDPISGHVSLFWYQQALGQGPEFLTYFQNEAQLDKSGLPSDRFFAERPEGSVSTLKIQRTQQEDSAVYLCASASSQGPSYEQYFGPGTRLTVT.